This entry lists 27 T cell receptor beta chains sequenced from one sample in a study of T cells in Graves' hyperthyroidism and ophthalmopathy. From RNA transcripts, TCR beta CDR3 regions were amplified. First-round RT-PCR of the TCR CDR3 relied on the HTBI primer set. In TCRdb, the multiplex PCR reads were re-called with MiXCR into one record per CDR3 protein. The sample has about 480,000 distinct CDR3 sequences, around a fifth seen once. The sequenced sample was blood. These receptors all come from a woman in her 70s with Graves' ophthalmopathy.

The chain carries TRBV7-2 and TRBJ1-4; TRBD1 matches at 9 bases. V dropped 7 bases and J dropped 7; count of bases not matched to a gene: 7. Germline V CDR1 and CDR2: SGHTA, FQGNSA. The length of the CDR3 is 14 residues. The CDR3 spells CASNLGTGLEKLFF. The CDR3 region has the DNA TGTGCCAGCAACCTCGGGACAGGGCTTGAAAAACTGTTTTTT. The full variable domain, in which reference TRBV7-2 and TRBJ1-4 provide the parts outside the CDR3, is GAGVSQSPSNKVTEKGKDVELRCDPISGHTALYWYRQSLGQGLEFLIYFQGNSAPDKSGLPSDRFSAERTGGSVSTLTIQRTQQEDSAVYLCASNLGTGLEKLFFGSGTQLSVL.

The V gene is TRBV20-1, the J gene TRBJ2-3; no reliable D call. Germline V gene lookup returns CDR1 DFQATT and CDR2 SNEGSKA (reference sequence). V lost 4 bases and J 4 bases, leaving 6 bases between the germline ends. The CDR3 contains 11 residues. In nucleotides, the CDR3 is TGCAGTGCTACCCTGTCAGATACGCAGTATTTT. It translates to CSATLSDTQYF.

This clonotype was seen ten or more times. This sequence joins TRBV2 and TRBJ1-1; D gene ambiguous. The germline CDR1 and CDR2 sequences are SNHLY and FYNNEI. This CDR3 has 15 residues. The V end was cut by 6 bases, the J end by 6 bases, with 20 bases between. CDR3 DNA sequence: TGTGCCAGCAGCTCCCGTGGGAGGGCCTCCCCTGAAGCTTTCTTT. This gives the protein CASSSRGRASPEAFF.

This chain's CDR3 is CASSPLDRETQYF. The CDR3 bases are TGTGCCAGCAGTCCCTTGGATAGGGAGACCCAGTACTTC. The rearrangement uses TRBV2 and TRBJ2-5; D ambiguous. The V gene's germline CDR1 is SNHLY and CDR2 FYNNEI. This CDR3 spans 13 amino acids. With 5 bases removed from V and 5 bases from J, the gap between germline ends came to 12 bases.

This clonotype was picked up one time. Here the CDR3 DNA reads TGTGCCAGCAGTGAAAGTGTGGCTCAGCCCCAGCATTTT. The encoded protein is CASSESVAQPQHF. The J gene is TRBJ1-5, the V gene TRBV6-1; D gene uncertain. In germline, CDR1 is MNHNS, CDR2 SASEGT. V lost 2 bases, J lost 6 bases, and 8 bases lay in between. This CDR3 spans 13 amino acids.

CDR3 sequence reads: CASSGYSGDHRDYEQYF. The DNA of the CDR3 is TGTGCCAGCAGCGGGTATAGCGGAGATCACCGGGACTACGAGCAGTACTTC. The chain carries TRBV9 and TRBJ2-7, with D perhaps matching TRBD2 (6 bases). V lost 3 bases, J lost 3 bases, and 22 bases lay in between. Germline V gene lookup returns CDR1 SGDLS and CDR2 YYNGEE. This CDR3 is built from 17 residues.

This clonotype was seen many times. The CDR3 bases are TGTGCCAGCAGTGAAACGGGTCGGGGCTACACCTTC. Translating it yields CASSETGRGYTF. The chain has TRBV2 and TRBJ1-2; the D is unclear. Between the trimmed V and J ends, which lost 2 bases and 8 bases, there was a span of 9 bases. Germline CDR1 and CDR2: SNHLY and FYNNEI. CDR3 length equals 12 residues.

About this clonotype: It is likely a read error: a sequence one base away is far more abundant. The rearrangement uses TRBV28 and TRBJ2-5; TRBD1 matches at 7 bases. Germline-derived CDR1 and CDR2 are MDHEN and SYDVKM. CDR3 length equals 13 residues. Germline trimming cut 3 bases from V and 7 bases from J; bases unmatched to any gene: 5. CDR3 amino acids: CASSLSGGVTQYF. CDR3 sequence (DNA): TGTGCCAGCAGTTTGTCAGGGGGAGTGACCCAGTACTTC.

The chain recombines TRBV9 with TRBJ2-3; perhaps D is TRBD1 or TRBD2 (5 bases each). This CDR3 is 15 amino acids long. V dropped 4 bases and J dropped 5 bases, with 17 bases sitting between them. Germline V gene data show CDR1 as SGDLS and CDR2 as YYNGEE. This CDR3 is CASSTQLRDVDTQYF. The CDR3 bases are TGTGCCAGCAGCACCCAGCTCCGGGACGTAGATACGCAGTATTTT.

This chain joins TRBV7-2 and TRBJ1-6; the match to TRBD1 covers 8 bases. Germline V gene sequence: CDR1 SGHTA, CDR2 FQGNSA. Trimming took 5 bases from V and 11 from J; bases not matched to a gene: 8. There are 14 residues in the CDR3. CDR3 region: CASSQRTGQPPLHF. The CDR3 DNA sequence: TGTGCCAGCAGCCAACGGACAGGGCAACCACCCCTCCACTTT.

This clonotype was counted a few times. The rearrangement links TRBV12-3 or TRBV12-4 to TRBJ2-1, with no clear D. The V end lost 6 bases, the J end lost 4 bases, and 13 bases lay between the germline ends. The CDR3 has 14 residues. This CDR3 reads CASSEAFPYNEQFF. DNA for the CDR3: TGTGCCAGCAGCGAAGCGTTTCCGTACAATGAGCAGTTCTTC.

Of note for this clonotype: The CDR3 does not close with the conserved phenylalanine or tryptophan, likely indicating a read error. This chain joins TRBV6-2 or TRBV6-3 and TRBJ1-2; possibly TRBD1 for D (5 bases). Germline CDR1 reads MNHEY; CDR2 reads SVGEGT. CDR3 size: 16 residues. The V end lost 6 bases, the J end lost 4 bases, and 21 bases lay between the germline ends. The CDR3 loop reads CASRSLGLPGFYGYTL. The CDR3 coding sequence is TGTGCCAGCAGATCCTTGGGACTCCCCGGCTTCTATGGCTACACCTTA.

This clonotype was seen repeatedly, ten times or more. The chain carries TRBV2 and TRBJ2-3, with 12 bases matching TRBD2. The ends lost 5 bases at V and 0 bases at J; junction bases unmatched: 3. CDR3 length: 16 residues. Per germline, CDR1 SNHLY and CDR2 FYNNEI. Written as DNA, the CDR3 is TGTGCCAGCAGTCCCGGGACTAGCGGGAGCACAGATACGCAGTATTTT. The encoded protein is CASSPGTSGSTDTQYF.

The rearrangement joins TRBV12-3 or TRBV12-4 to TRBJ2-1, with TRBD2 matching over 14 bases. This CDR3 has 15 amino acids. J gave up 8 bases and V 5 bases, and 5 bases lay outside the gene matches. The CDR3 DNA follows: TGTGCCAGCAGTGTGACTAGCGGGAGGGCCTATGAGCAGTTCTTC. Its protein product is CASSVTSGRAYEQFF.

The chain has TRBV20-1 and TRBJ2-5; 12 nucleotides match TRBD1. The ends lost 3 bases at V and 5 bases at J; junction bases unmatched: 4. The CDR3 runs to 14 residues. The germline V gene has CDR1 DFQATT and CDR2 SNEGSKA (reference sequence). CDR3 in DNA: TGCAGTGCTAGTTGGGGACAGGGGGCCGAGACCCAGTACTTC. Protein product: CSASWGQGAETQYF.

This rearrangement joins TRBV7-3 to TRBJ2-3; 8 bases are shared with TRBD2. The CDR3 sequence is 16 residues long. The ends lost 0 bases at V and 4 bases at J; junction bases unmatched: 6. Germline V gene sequence: CDR1 SGHTA, CDR2 FQGTGA. CDR3 nucleotides: TGTGCCAGCAGCTTAACAGCGGGAGTGGGGGCAGATACGCAGTATTTT. Translation gives CASSLTAGVGADTQYF.

The chain has TRBV6-1 and TRBJ2-5, with 10 bases identical to TRBD1. V was pared by 7 bases and J by 6 bases, with 8 bases of the junction left unmatched. CDR1 and CDR2 from the germline V gene are MNHNS and SASEGT. CDR3 size: 14 residues. The CDR3 region has the DNA TGTGCCAGCATCGAGGGACAGGGGAGGAAGACCCAGTACTTC. This codes for CASIEGQGRKTQYF.

This clonotype was recorded a few times. The chain is built from TRBV27 and TRBJ1-1; 9 nucleotides align to TRBD1. CDR1 is MNHEY and CDR2 is SMNVEV in the germline V gene (reference sequence). The length of the CDR3 is 14 residues. With 6 bases clipped from V and 7 bases from J, the junction kept 9 bases outside the gene matches. The CDR3 reads CASRLQGAISEAFF. The DNA of the CDR3 is TGTGCCAGCAGGCTACAGGGGGCTATTAGTGAAGCTTTCTTT.

Many counts were recorded for this clonotype. This chain joins TRBV13 and TRBJ1-1; no reliable D call. Germline values: CDR1 PRHDT, CDR2 FYEKMQ (reference sequence). V gave up 1 base and J gave up 5 bases, with 8 bases separating them. This CDR3 spans 13 amino acids. The CDR3 region is CASSLDWRTEAFF. The CDR3 DNA follows: TGTGCCAGCAGCTTAGATTGGCGGACTGAAGCTTTCTTT.

The rearrangement links TRBV30 to TRBJ2-1, with a weak D call TRBD2 (6 bases). V lost 2 bases and J 5 bases, leaving 13 bases between the germline ends. This CDR3 comprises 14 residues. CDR1 and CDR2 from the germline V gene are GTSNPN and SVGIG (reference sequence). The CDR3 sequence is CAWSLGLSHNEQFF. In DNA, the CDR3 is TGTGCCTGGAGTCTAGGACTAAGCCACAATGAGCAGTTCTTC.

J is TRBJ1-6 and V is TRBV19; 7 bases fit TRBD1. The junction had 6 bases not matched to a gene; V was cut back by 4 bases and J by 0 bases. This CDR3 spans 17 amino acids. The germline CDR1 and CDR2 sequences are LNHDA and SQIVND (reference sequence). CDR3 in DNA: TGTGCCAGTAGTAGGGACAGACTCAGCTCCTATAATTCACCCCTCCACTTT. Translating it yields CASSRDRLSSYNSPLHF.

The rearrangement uses TRBV20-1 and TRBJ2-5; the match to TRBD2 covers 11 bases. The germline V gene encodes CDR1 DFQATT and CDR2 SNEGSKA (reference sequence). The trim removed 3 bases at V and 4 bases at J, leaving 7 bases unmatched. The CDR3 is 15 amino acids. This CDR3 reads CSASFPSGRRETQYF. The DNA for the CDR3 is TGCAGTGCTAGTTTCCCTAGCGGGAGGAGAGAGACCCAGTACTTC.

This clonotype was seen only a few times. The V gene is TRBV5-1, the J gene TRBJ2-1, with 9 nucleotides matching TRBD2. CDR1 is SGHRS, CDR2 YFSETQ, per germline. The V segment lost 6 bases and the J segment 0 bases; nucleotides outside the gene matches: 10. The CDR3 is made up of 17 amino acids. The chain's CDR3 is CASTIHLAGASYNEQFF. DNA of the CDR3: TGCGCCAGCACGATCCACTTAGCGGGAGCCTCCTACAATGAGCAGTTCTTC.

The sample holds many counts of this clonotype. The chain couples TRBV20-1 to TRBJ2-7, with 7 bases fitting TRBD1. Unmatched junction bases numbered 7, after V lost 3 bases and J lost 5 bases. This CDR3 is 13 amino acids long. Germline V gives CDR1 DFQATT, CDR2 SNEGSKA (reference sequence). For the CDR3, the DNA is TGCAGTGCTAGCGACAGGGCTGGGGACGAGCAGTACTTC. Its protein is CSASDRAGDEQYF.

The chain recombines TRBV7-9 with TRBJ1-1; a weak D match, TRBD1 (6 bases). This CDR3 is 15 amino acids long. Germline V CDR1 and CDR2: SEHNR, FQNEAQ (reference sequence). Trimming removed 0 bases from V and 4 bases from J, with 12 bases in between. The CDR3 nucleotides are TGTGCCAGCAGCTTAGCGTTTAAGGGGGGCACTGAAGCTTTCTTT. This gives the protein CASSLAFKGGTEAFF.

This clonotype was found a few times. The genes are TRBV24-1 and TRBJ2-3, with D possibly matching TRBD2 (7 bases). V gave up 6 bases and J gave up 4 bases, with 16 bases separating them. The CDR3 is 15 residues long. Germline CDR1 is KGHDR and CDR2 is SFDVKD. CDR3 sequence: CATSLGGAGADTQYF. CDR3 nucleotide sequence: TGTGCCACCAGTTTGGGGGGCGCGGGAGCAGATACGCAGTATTTT.

In its sample, this clonotype was seen a few times. The chain links TRBV6-1 to TRBJ2-1, with 10 bases fitting TRBD1. This CDR3 has 14 amino acids. Germline lookup yields CDR1 MNHNS and CDR2 SASEGT. The J segment lost 2 bases and the V segment lost 6 bases, leaving 1 base of the junction unmatched. CDR3 nucleotides: TGTGCCAGCAGGGGACAGGGGACCTACAATGAGCAGTTCTTC. Protein sequence: CASRGQGTYNEQFF.